This T cell receptor (beta chain) was captured by sequencing in a study of T cells in Graves' hyperthyroidism and ophthalmopathy. Patients were excluded because of uncontrolled infection, other autoimmune disease, pregnancy or lactation. Trimming cost V 7 bases and J 4 bases; bases outside gene matches: 6. Germline values: CDR1 SQVTM, CDR2 ANQGSEA. CDR3 length equals 12 residues. What was amplified from RNA transcripts were TCR beta CDR3 regions. TCR CDR3 regions were first amplified by RT-PCR with HTBI primers. TCRdb re-derived calls from the multiplex PCR reads in MiXCR, one entry per CDR3 protein. Of 800,000 or so distinct CDR3 sequences listed, roughly 40% were seen once; the top ten hold around 10%.

The TCR was taken from a man between 18 and 29 years old with Graves' hyperthyroidism. Sequencing used blood. The chain combines TRBV29-1 with TRBJ1-2; 7 nucleotides match TRBD1. The CDR3 spells CSGYRDSYGYTF. CDR3 nucleotides: TGCAGCGGTTACCGGGACAGCTATGGCTACACCTTC.